The clone carrying this T cell receptor beta chain came up once. In the study's own analysis: From reference gene primer amplification, estimates of nucleated cell counts were derived. TCRdb's table, derived via immunoSEQ multiplex PCR, lists solely in-frame clones and lacks some. V and J calls and clone size are those listed in that table; D and trimming were worked out from the DNA. The table shows around 700,000 clones, with 75% to 90% occurring only once. This sample was taken from a study of blood T cell repertoires in COVID-19. This CDR3 is 14 amino acids long. From germline, CDR1 is SGHTA and CDR2 FQGNSA. Trimming stripped 1 base from V and 5 bases from J, with 11 bases between.

This chain connects TRBV7-2 to TRBJ1-2; no clear D. The sequence was obtained from a woman younger than 35 with acute or convalescent COVID-19. The sequencing input was peripheral blood. The CDR3 bases are TGTGCCAGCAGCTTAGAGAACAGCGGTTATGGCTACACCTTC. Translation: CASSLENSGYGYTF.